In this sample, the clone carrying this T cell receptor beta chain turned up a few times. The sample comes from a study of blood T cell repertoires in COVID-19. V was cut by 0 bases and J by 2 bases, with 8 bases left in between. The CDR3 extends over 13 amino acids. In germline, CDR1 is GTSNPN, CDR2 SVGIG (reference sequence). Per the authors' pipeline: How many nucleated cells were present was estimated from reference gene primer amplification. Here immunoSEQ multiplex PCR was the method, and the copy in TCRdb shows in-frame clones only, minus some. D and trimming come from the DNA, and the V and J calls and clone size come from that table. The table has more than 80,000 clones, around 90% seen once.

V usage is TRBV30 and J usage is TRBJ2-7; TRBD1 might be the D (5 bases). What was sequenced was peripheral blood. The sequence was obtained from a man between 18 and 29 years old with COVID-19, enrolled during active disease. CDR3 sequence (DNA): TGTGCCTGGAGTGTCGGCAGGGCCTACGAGCAGTACTTC. The encoded protein is CAWSVGRAYEQYF.